This entry lists 17 T cell receptor beta chains sequenced from one sample in a study of cytomegalovirus exposure and HLA in healthy donors. 60 Vbeta and 13 Jbeta primers were used in PCR. Clones were read by immunoSEQ multiplex PCR, and TCRdb kept only the in-frame ones, dropping some. The table includes around 150,000 clones, 77% detected once. Source material: PBMCs. These receptors all come from a man aged 30 to 45 in good health and CMV-seronegative.

This rearrangement joins TRBV6-5 to TRBJ1-2; possibly TRBD1 for D (6 bases). Germline CDR1 reads MNHEY; CDR2 reads SVGAGI. Trimming removed 0 bases from V and 4 bases from J, with 12 bases in between. CDR3 length: 15 amino acids. Here the CDR3 DNA reads TGTGCCAGCAGTTACTCGGGGGGGCTCGGCTATGGCTACACCTTC. This sequence encodes CASSYSGGLGYGYTF.

The chain is built from TRBV7-6 and TRBJ1-1, with TRBD1 as a possible D gene (6 bases). This CDR3 has 14 residues. The germline gives CDR1 SGHVS, CDR2 FNYEAQ. V lost 3 bases to trimming and J lost 1 base, with 9 bases between them. CDR3 amino acids: CASSLTGSNTEAFF. Written as DNA, the CDR3 is TGTGCCAGCAGCTTGACAGGTTCGAACACTGAAGCTTTCTTT.

The chain uses TRBV5-1 and TRBJ2-1; tentative D call: TRBD2 (5 bases). Germline V gives CDR1 SGHRS, CDR2 YFSETQ. V lost 4 bases, J lost 8 bases, and 13 bases lay in between. CDR3 length equals 13 residues. DNA for the CDR3: TGCGCCAGCAGCCAAAGGAGGACCGATGAGCAGTTCTTC. Translation: CASSQRRTDEQFF.

CDR3 coding DNA: TGTGCCAGCAGCTTAGCTATCCTAGCGCAAAGCTCCTACAATGAGCAGTTCTTC. Translation gives CASSLAILAQSSYNEQFF. The rearrangement links TRBV7-2 to TRBJ2-1, with D tentatively TRBD2 (6 bases). CDR3 size: 18 residues. Trimming pared 0 bases from V and 0 bases from J, leaving 15 bases between. The germline gives CDR1 SGHTA, CDR2 FQGNSA. The whole variable domain, filled in from reference TRBV7-2 and TRBJ2-1, reads GAGVSQSPSNKVTEKGKDVELRCDPISGHTALYWYRQSLGQGLEFLIYFQGNSAPDKSGLPSDRFSAERTGGSVSTLTIQRTQQEDSAVYLCASSLAILAQSSYNEQFFGPGTRLTVL.

The sample holds a few counts of this clone. This rearrangement joins TRBV29-1 to TRBJ2-2, with D uncertain. V lost 3 bases to trimming and J lost 2 bases, with 4 bases between them. The CDR3 spans 12 residues. CDR1 SQVTM and CDR2 ANQGSEA come from the germline V gene. CDR3 loop: CSVDHNTGELFF. CDR3 nucleotide sequence: TGCAGCGTTGATCATAACACCGGGGAGCTGTTTTTT.

This chain links TRBV19 with TRBJ2-1; D gene uncertain. The length of the CDR3 is 13 residues. Per the germline V gene, CDR1 is LNHDA and CDR2 is SQIVND (reference sequence). Trimming pared 5 bases from V and 8 bases from J, leaving 13 bases between. CDR3 region: CASSDGRGDEQFF. CDR3 DNA sequence: TGTGCCAGTAGTGATGGCCGAGGCGATGAGCAGTTCTTC.

The chain joins TRBV27 to TRBJ2-7; the D gene is possibly TRBD2 (5 bases). V dropped 5 bases and J dropped 3 bases, with 5 bases sitting between them. Germline CDR1 is MNHEY and CDR2 is SMNVEV (reference sequence). The CDR3 totals 11 residues. As DNA, the CDR3 is TGTGCCAGCAGTCGGGGCTACGAGCAGTACTTC. Translating gives CASSRGYEQYF.

In its sample, this clone was seen once. The chain is built from TRBV29-1 and TRBJ2-7; 10 bases line up with TRBD1. Trimming removed 6 bases from V and 7 bases from J; junction bases left unmatched: 6. The CDR3 is 12 amino acids. CDR1 and CDR2 (germline): SQVTM, ANQGSEA. The CDR3 DNA reads as TGCAGCGTCAGACAGGGGGCCGCAGAGCAGTACTTC. Translation gives CSVRQGAAEQYF.

V usage is TRBV29-1 and J usage is TRBJ2-6; D gene ambiguous. This CDR3 has 13 amino acids. Per germline, CDR1 SQVTM and CDR2 ANQGSEA. Trimming cost V 1 base and J 2 bases, with 3 bases left between them. The CDR3 DNA reads as TGCAGCGTTGAAGTAGCTGGGGCCAACGTCCTGACTTTC. This translates into CSVEVAGANVLTF.

J is TRBJ2-1 and V is TRBV9; 8 positions match TRBD2. Germline V gene data show CDR1 as SGDLS and CDR2 as YYNGEE. V gave up 0 bases and J gave up 7 bases; unmatched junction bases: 6. This CDR3 comprises 15 residues. CDR3 in amino acids: CASSVGAGAYNEQFF. DNA of the CDR3: TGTGCCAGCAGCGTAGGAGCGGGAGCATATAATGAGCAGTTCTTC. The entire variable domain, with the rest obtained from reference TRBV9 and TRBJ2-1, is as follows: DSGVTQTPKHLITATGQRVTLRCSPRSGDLSVYWYQQSLDQGLQFLIQYYNGEERAKGNILERFSAQQFPDLHSELNLSSLELGDSALYFCASSVGAGAYNEQFFGPGTRLTVL.

This clone is a singleton in its sample. The V gene is TRBV7-9, the J gene TRBJ2-4, with 7 positions matching TRBD2. The germline V gene has CDR1 SEHNR and CDR2 FQNEAQ (reference sequence). The V gene end was trimmed by 5 bases and the J gene end by 6 bases; junction bases not matched to a gene: 10. The CDR3 is made up of 15 amino acids. CDR3 in amino acids: CASSPQDSGGNIQYF. The CDR3 DNA reads TGTGCCAGCAGCCCCCAGGACTCGGGGGGAAACATTCAGTACTTC.

The J gene is TRBJ2-1, the V gene TRBV5-1; TRBD1 aligns across 8 bases. J lost 8 bases, V lost 3 bases, and 10 bases had no gene match. Germline V gives CDR1 SGHRS, CDR2 YFSETQ. The CDR3 covers 15 residues. This CDR3 reads CASSSSGQGAYEQFF. In nucleotides, the CDR3 is TGCGCCAGCAGCTCCTCCGGACAGGGCGCGTATGAGCAGTTCTTC.

This clone has only a few counts. The V call is TRBV2, the J call TRBJ2-7; 8 bases are shared with TRBD1. The CDR3 spans 15 residues. With 4 bases clipped from V and 2 bases from J, the junction kept 7 bases outside the gene matches. Germline V gene data show CDR1 as SNHLY and CDR2 as FYNNEI. Here the CDR3 DNA reads TGTGCCAGCAGTGTCGGACAGGGAAGACCCTACGAGCAGTACTTC. It encodes CASSVGQGRPYEQYF.

The chain is built from TRBV7-3 and TRBJ1-4, with TRBD1 matching 8 bases. Germline V gives CDR1 SGHTA, CDR2 FQGTGA. This CDR3 has 15 residues. The J segment lost 7 bases and the V segment lost 5 bases, leaving 9 bases of the junction unmatched. As DNA, the CDR3 is TGTGCCAGCAGCCCCACAGGGGGAAATGGTGAAAAACTGTTTTTT. Translation: CASSPTGGNGEKLFF.

Concerning this clone: At one of its ends the junction is not consistent with the germline gene, which may arise from a read error. The chain has TRBV15 and TRBJ2-5; 13 bases are shared with TRBD2. The CDR3 has 14 amino acids. Per germline, CDR1 LNHNV and CDR2 YYDKDF (reference sequence). The CDR3 region has the DNA TGTGCCACCAGCAGAGGGACTAGCGGGAGCCCCAGGAACTTC. It translates to CATSRGTSGSPRNF.

The CDR3 loop is CASSWGLSNTEAFF. The CDR3 DNA follows: TGTGCCAGCAGCTGGGGACTCTCGAACACTGAAGCTTTCTTT. This chain joins TRBV5-4 and TRBJ1-1, with D maybe TRBD1 (5 bases). Trimming stripped 3 bases from V and 1 base from J, with 10 bases between. The CDR3 is 14 amino acids. Germline lookup yields CDR1 SGHNT and CDR2 YYREEE (reference sequence).

The chain employs TRBV5-1 and TRBJ1-1; the match to TRBD1 covers 8 bases. This CDR3 spans 15 amino acids. J lost 1 base, V lost 5 bases, and 7 bases had no gene match. The germline V gene has CDR1 SGHRS and CDR2 YFSETQ. Written as DNA, the CDR3 is TGCGCCAGCAGAACGACAGGGGCGAGGAACACTGAAGCTTTCTTT. Translating gives CASRTTGARNTEAFF.